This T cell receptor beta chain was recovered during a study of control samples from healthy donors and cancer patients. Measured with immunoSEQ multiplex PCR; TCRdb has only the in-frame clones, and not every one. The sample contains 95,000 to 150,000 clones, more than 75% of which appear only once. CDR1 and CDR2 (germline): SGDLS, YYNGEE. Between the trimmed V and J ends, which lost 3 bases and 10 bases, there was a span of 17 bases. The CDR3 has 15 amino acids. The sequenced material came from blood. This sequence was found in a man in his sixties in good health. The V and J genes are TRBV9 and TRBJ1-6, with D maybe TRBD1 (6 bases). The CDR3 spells CASSATGFPGSPLHF. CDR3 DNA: TGTGCCAGCAGCGCAACAGGGTTCCCGGGGTCACCCCTCCACTTT. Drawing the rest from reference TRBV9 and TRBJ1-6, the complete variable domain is DSGVTQTPKHLITATGQRVTLRCSPRSGDLSVYWYQQSLDQGLQFLIQYYNGEERAKGNILERFSAQQFPDLHSELNLSSLELGDSALYFCASSATGFPGSPLHFGNGTRLTVT.